The present TCR beta chain was sequenced within a study of blood T cell repertoires in COVID-19. The germline V gene encodes CDR1 SGHAT and CDR2 FQNNGV. This CDR3 has 11 amino acids. V was clipped by 5 bases and J by 13 bases, with 14 bases between them. In the original analysis: Amplification from reference gene primers served as the basis for estimated nucleated cell counts. The repertoire was sequenced with immunoSEQ multiplex PCR; TCRdb's copy has only in-frame clones and lacks some. That table gives V, J and clone size, and the DNA gave D and trimming. The sample lists around 190,000 clones, approximately 86% occurring once. This clone occurred a few times.

The sample comprised PBMCs or T cells enriched from blood (not recorded which). This receptor was taken from a middle-aged woman in a cohort exposed to, infected with or recovered from COVID-19 (not recorded which). The chain couples TRBV11-2 to TRBJ1-1; possible D gene TRBD1, 6 bases. The CDR3 loop reads CASSLDRTIFF. The CDR3 coding sequence is TGTGCCAGCAGCCTTGACAGGACGATTTTCTTT.